The T cell receptor (beta chain) under discussion was sequenced for a study of blood T cells in healthy people across ages. This clonotype was observed once. Its specificity is unknown. Combining a sample-barcoded 5' primer with a J-beta primer mix, a second PCR ran for about 7 to 11 cycles. There were at least 2.5 million CDR3-containing paired-end reads obtained from each sample. One entry per CDR3 protein results from TCRdb running MiXCR on the 5' RACE reads. The sample lists 790,000 or so distinct CDR3 sequences, around 50% occurring once. From germline, CDR1 is DFQATT and CDR2 SNEGSKA (reference sequence). The CDR3 sequence is 16 residues long. Broader study findings: It was held that the diversity estimates obtained from one million T cells were underestimates.

This receptor was identified in a man in his forties in good health. The V and J genes are TRBV20-1 and TRBJ2-5; 13 bases align to TRBD2. Near its end, the DNA agrees better with TRBJ2-7, so the J call may be wrong. The sequencing sample was made of blood. The CDR3 spells CSASQGLAGPLGEQYF. CDR3 nucleotide sequence: TGCAGTGCTAGCCAGGGACTAGCGGGGCCACTAGGCGAGCAGTACTTC.